The clone carrying this TCR beta chain was observed many times. Its antigen is not known. This sample is part of a study of regulatory T cells in long-lasting Graves disease. V was trimmed by 4 bases and J by 1 base, leaving 10 bases between them. Germline loops: CDR1 PRHDT, CDR2 FYEKMQ (reference sequence). This CDR3 region has 14 residues. Sample time point: newly diagnosed GD, antithyroid drugs for less than 3 months. Following extraction of RNA from PBMCs, that RNA was used to make the TCR library. An endocrinology unit in Xi'an, China, supplied the patients. EDTA tubes collected nine milliliters of peripheral blood. Combining iRepertoire HTBI primers with Arm-PCR of CDR3 regions, the authors built TCR beta libraries. TCRdb re-called the multiplex PCR reads with MiXCR, one entry per CDR3 protein. This table has 360,000 or so distinct CDR3 sequences, about a sixth appearing once. Notes on the study in general: Repertoires from persistent disease leaned toward TRBV28, TRBJ1-2 and TRBJ2-5. TCR diversity was lower in persistent Graves' patients (versus newly diagnosed ones).

These data also formed part of another study, on T cells in Graves' hyperthyroidism and ophthalmopathy.

The sequencing used peripheral blood mononuclear cells (PBMCs), collected at new diagnosis, from a patient treated with antithyroid drugs. This chain connects TRBV13 to TRBJ1-1, with no clear D. The clonotype originates from a man in his forties with Graves disease. The CDR3 here is CASSYGPTNTEAFF. In DNA form, the CDR3 reads TGTGCCAGCAGCTATGGACCTACGAACACTGAAGCTTTCTTT.